This is a list of T cell receptor beta chains from one sample in a study of blood T cells in healthy people across ages. TCRdb ran MiXCR on the 5' RACE reads and lists one entry per CDR3 protein. The sample lists some 1.5 million distinct CDR3 sequences, 28% occurring once. Sequencing was done on a sample of blood. These receptors were taken from a woman aged 25 to 39 in good health. The CDR3 runs from the conserved cysteine through the conserved F or W. The D gene is left open where the match is weak. The listing skips clone size in some rows; elsewhere it reads once, few, many or a size class.

V	size	D	J	CDR3	DNA
TRBV4-3	few	NA	TRBJ2-5	CASSQGDRGTVQETQYF	TGCGCCAGCAGCCAAGGCGATCGCGGGACAGTACAAGAGACCCAGTACTTC
TRBV21-1	few	NA	TRBJ1-2	CASSNRGRGGYGYTF	TGTGCCAGCAGCAACCGAGGGAGGGGAGGGTATGGCTACACCTTC
TRBV15	many	NA	TRBJ1-2	CATSRDDRNRDGYTF	TGTGCCACCAGCAGAGATGATCGGAACAGGGATGGCTACACCTTC
TRBV28	few	NA	TRBJ1-2	CASSPPDGGAYGYTF	TGTGCCAGCAGCCCCCCGGACGGTGGGGCCTATGGCTACACCTTC
TRBV24-1	NA	NA	TRBJ2-6	CATSAGNSGANVLTF	TGTGCCACCAGTGCAGGTAACTCTGGGGCCAACGTCCTGACTTTC
TRBV5-1	NA	NA	TRBJ1-6	CASSFQGTDSPLHF	TGCGCCAGCAGCTTTCAAGGGACGGATTCACCCCTCCACTTT
TRBV5-1	NA	NA	TRBJ2-7	CASSLPSGTFNEQYF	TGCGCCAGCAGCCTACCTTCCGGGACATTCAACGAGCAGTACTTC
TRBV5-1	many	NA	TRBJ2-5	CASSLPEETQYF	TGCGCCAGCAGCTTACCAGAAGAGACCCAGTACTTC
TRBV4-2	few	TRBD2	TRBJ2-5	CASSTGLAGGKETQYF	TGTGCCAGCAGCACGGGACTAGCGGGGGGAAAAGAGACCCAGTACTTC
TRBV5-1	few	NA	TRBJ1-4	CASSLVAEYNEKLFF	TGCGCCAGCAGCTTGGTTGCGGAATATAATGAAAAACTGTTTTTT
TRBV12-3/TRBV12-4	few	TRBD1	TRBJ1-6	CASSTRQGYNPPLHF	TGTGCCAGCAGTACGAGACAGGGCTATAATCCACCCCTCCACTTT
TRBV4-1	few	TRBD2	TRBJ2-3	CASSQVLAGDTDTQYF	TGCGCCAGCAGCCAAGTTCTAGCGGGGGACACAGATACGCAGTATTTT
TRBV7-6	NA	TRBD2	TRBJ2-3	CASSSRTSFTDTQYF	TGTGCCAGCAGCTCAAGGACTAGCTTTACAGATACGCAGTATTTT
TRBV7-9	NA	NA	TRBJ2-3	CASSLTLDSDTQYF	TGTGCCAGCAGCTTAACCTTAGATTCAGATACGCAGTATTTT
TRBV20-1	few	TRBD2	TRBJ2-1	CSANPRTSGANEQFF	TGCAGTGCTAACCCCCGGACTAGCGGCGCCAATGAGCAGTTCTTC
TRBV10-2	few	TRBD1	TRBJ1-2	CASSASGGMGGYTF	TGCGCCAGCAGTGCTTCAGGGGGTATGGGAGGCTACACCTTC